The 22 T cell receptor beta chains below were found in one sample sequenced in a study of shared clonotypes between healthy human individuals. The method was immunoSEQ multiplex PCR; TCRdb's version includes in-frame clones alone and lacks a portion of them. The top ten hold 0.36% of the sample, which has approximately 2.5 million clones, approximately 93% seen once. What was sequenced was naive CD4+ T cells from PBMCs. Sample subset: CD45RA+ positively selected. These receptors all come from a man younger than 30 in good health. Some clones in this sample may be carry-over from other donors' samples.

This sequence joins TRBV28 and TRBJ1-6; 10 nucleotides match TRBD1. CDR1 is MDHEN, CDR2 SYDVKM, per germline. Trimming took 1 base from V and 10 from J; bases not matched to a gene: 4. The CDR3 contains 15 residues. CDR3 protein: CASSLSGQGNSPLHF. DNA for the CDR3: TGTGCCAGCAGTTTATCGGGACAGGGGAACTCACCCCTCCACTTT.

The genes are TRBV6-1 and TRBJ2-5; possible D gene TRBD1, 6 bases. Per the germline V gene, CDR1 is MNHNS and CDR2 is SASEGT. Between the trimmed V and J ends, which lost 4 bases and 5 bases, there was a span of 20 bases. This CDR3 has 16 amino acids. The DNA of the CDR3 is TGTGCCAGCAGTGTACGGGACATCTGGTCTTCGGAGACCCAGTACTTC. Protein sequence: CASSVRDIWSSETQYF.

This sequence joins TRBV27 and TRBJ1-1; D is uncertain. The CDR3 is 14 residues long. The germline V gene has CDR1 MNHEY and CDR2 SMNVEV (reference sequence). V lost 1 base, J lost 5 bases, and 11 bases lay in between. The chain's CDR3 is CASSLFGKRTEAFF. The CDR3 DNA sequence: TGTGCCAGCAGTTTATTCGGCAAAAGGACTGAAGCTTTCTTT.

The chain recombines TRBV14 with TRBJ2-7, with no clear D. The CDR3 is 12 amino acids. Trimming removed 6 bases from V and 1 base from J, with 7 bases in between. Looked up from germline, CDR1 is SGHDN and CDR2 is FVKESK. The CDR3 loop reads CASRAESYEQYF. Written as DNA, the CDR3 is TGTGCCAGCAGGGCAGAGTCCTACGAGCAGTACTTC.

This rearrangement joins TRBV7-2 to TRBJ1-2, with D maybe TRBD1 (6 bases). In germline, CDR1 is SGHTA, CDR2 FQGNSA. The V and J ends lost 3 bases and 7 bases respectively, with 15 bases between them. The CDR3 totals 14 residues. The CDR3 here is CASSLPDSTGGYTF. CDR3 nucleotide sequence: TGTGCCAGCAGCTTGCCGGACAGTACGGGTGGCTACACCTTC.

This rearrangement joins TRBV5-1 to TRBJ1-4; D perhaps matches TRBD1 (5 bases). CDR1 is SGHRS and CDR2 is YFSETQ in the germline V gene. Between the trimmed V and J ends, which lost 5 bases and 5 bases, there was a span of 13 bases. This CDR3 has 14 amino acids. The CDR3 here is CASRGEPLNEKLFF. CDR3 bases: TGCGCCAGCAGGGGGGAACCCCTGAATGAAAAACTGTTTTTT.

The V and J genes are TRBV10-2 and TRBJ2-1; possible D gene TRBD1, 5 bases. This CDR3 is 14 amino acids long. Trimming removed 7 bases at V and 2 bases at J, with 12 bases between. Germline CDR1 and CDR2: WSHSY and SAAADI. CDR3 loop: CASNIGVTYNEQFF. CDR3 coding DNA: TGCGCCAGCAATATAGGGGTAACCTACAATGAGCAGTTCTTC.

The rearrangement joins TRBV19 to TRBJ2-5; D is unresolved. Per germline, CDR1 LNHDA and CDR2 SQIVND (reference sequence). Trimming pared 3 bases from V and 5 bases from J, leaving 13 bases between. The length of the CDR3 is 14 residues. CDR3 residues: CASSMSGFRETQYF. The CDR3 DNA is TGTGCCAGTAGTATGAGTGGGTTTAGGGAGACCCAGTACTTC.

In the case of this clone: Other DNA sequences from this sample encode an identical CDR3 as well. The chain links TRBV5-4 to TRBJ2-3; 10 bases match TRBD2. The CDR3 is 15 amino acids. The ends lost 4 bases at V and 1 base at J; junction bases unmatched: 3. Germline V gives CDR1 SGHNT, CDR2 YYREEE (reference sequence). As DNA, the CDR3 is TGTGCCAGCAGCCCAGGACTAGCGGGCACAGATACGCAGTATTTT. Translation: CASSPGLAGTDTQYF.

This chain uses TRBV28 with TRBJ2-3, with D maybe TRBD1 (6 bases). The CDR3 extends over 13 amino acids. Germline assignment: CDR1 MDHEN and CDR2 SYDVKM. Trimming cost V 1 base and J 4 bases, with 6 bases left between them. The CDR3 DNA reads as TGTGCCAGCAGTTTATACAGGGCAGATACGCAGTATTTT. Its protein is CASSLYRADTQYF.

The CDR3 DNA reads TGTGCCAGCAGTCGACCGGGACAGTTCACAGATACGCAGTATTTT. Protein: CASSRPGQFTDTQYF. The V gene is TRBV27, the J gene TRBJ2-3, with 7 bases aligning to TRBD1. Germline V gene sequence: CDR1 MNHEY, CDR2 SMNVEV (reference sequence). Unmatched junction bases numbered 7, after V lost 5 bases and J lost 2 bases. There are 15 residues in the CDR3.

The chain joins TRBV25-1 to TRBJ1-2; D may be TRBD1 (5 bases). CDR3 length: 14 residues. Germline loops: CDR1 MGHDK, CDR2 SYGVNS. The V end was cut by 3 bases, the J end by 3 bases, with 11 bases between. The CDR3 sequence: CASSDAGGDYGYTF. CDR3 nucleotide sequence: TGTGCCAGCAGTGATGCTGGAGGGGACTATGGCTACACCTTC.

This chain uses TRBV9 with TRBJ2-1; weak D call: TRBD1 (5 bases). Trimming shortened V by 1 base and J by 7 bases, and 18 bases separated the two germline ends. Germline CDR1 SGDLS, CDR2 YYNGEE. The CDR3 is 16 residues long. Here the CDR3 reads CASSVTSAGLGNEQFF. CDR3 in DNA: TGTGCCAGCAGCGTAACTTCGGCAGGGTTAGGAAATGAGCAGTTCTTC.

This clone is a singleton in its sample. The V gene is TRBV2, the J gene TRBJ2-7, with no clear D. The CDR3 is 12 amino acids. The V and J ends lost 3 bases and 10 bases respectively, with 13 bases between them. From germline, CDR1 is SNHLY and CDR2 FYNNEI. CDR3 bases: TGTGCCAGCAGTGAGGTCCTCGGCAGCCAGTACTTC. Translated: CASSEVLGSQYF.

The chain couples TRBV27 to TRBJ2-1; TRBD2 matches 7 bases. Germline CDR1 MNHEY, CDR2 SMNVEV (reference sequence). This CDR3 is built from 14 residues. Germline trimming cut 6 bases from V and 8 bases from J; bases unmatched to any gene: 10. CDR3 in DNA: TGTGCCAGCAGCACGACGAAGGGGAGGGATGAGCAGTTCTTC. This sequence encodes CASSTTKGRDEQFF.

This sequence joins TRBV5-4 and TRBJ2-7; D ambiguous. Trimming left V 4 bases short and J 2 bases short, with 13 bases between. Germline assignment: CDR1 SGHNT and CDR2 YYREEE (reference sequence). This CDR3 spans 14 amino acids. The CDR3 region has the DNA TGTGCCAGCAGCCCTTCCGCCGACCCCTACGAGCAGTACTTC. Its translation is CASSPSADPYEQYF.

On this clone: This specimen includes other DNA sequences encoding the same CDR3. The chain recombines TRBV30 with TRBJ2-2, with D unresolved. From germline, CDR1 is GTSNPN and CDR2 SVGIG (reference sequence). This CDR3 has 11 residues. Trimming pared 1 base from V and 7 bases from J, leaving 4 bases between. CDR3 sequence: CAWSEVGELFF. The CDR3 nucleotides are TGTGCCTGGAGTGAGGTCGGGGAGCTGTTTTTT.

The gene calls are TRBV19 and TRBJ2-5, with TRBD2 as a possible D gene (5 bases). Germline V gene sequence: CDR1 LNHDA, CDR2 SQIVND (reference sequence). The CDR3 is 13 residues long. V lost 7 bases, J lost 5 bases, and 14 bases lay in between. The CDR3 sequence is CASTRRRGETQYF. CDR3 sequence (DNA): TGTGCCAGTACCAGGCGGAGAGGGGAGACCCAGTACTTC.

This chain links TRBV9 with TRBJ2-1, with 8 positions matching TRBD2. This CDR3 is built from 15 residues. The V segment lost 4 bases and the J segment 9 bases; nucleotides outside the gene matches: 12. CDR1 is SGDLS and CDR2 is YYNGEE in the germline V gene. The CDR3 region has the DNA TGTGCCAGCAGCCAGAGGAGCGGGAGTAATGGTGAGCAGTTCTTC. It yields the protein CASSQRSGSNGEQFF.

This clone was detected once. The CDR3 region has the DNA TGTGCCAGCAGCCCCCTCGCGGGCTCAGATACGCAGTATTTT. This translates into CASSPLAGSDTQYF. This chain uses TRBV28 with TRBJ2-3; TRBD2 is a possible D gene (5 bases). This CDR3 has 14 residues. CDR1 MDHEN and CDR2 SYDVKM come from the germline V gene. Trimming left V 6 bases short and J 4 bases short, with 14 bases between.

This rearrangement joins TRBV5-1 to TRBJ2-3; the D gene is possibly TRBD2 (5 bases). Germline loops: CDR1 SGHRS, CDR2 YFSETQ. V lost 1 base and J lost 5, with 17 bases in between. This CDR3 is 16 amino acids long. The CDR3 bases are TGCGCCAGCAGCTTGACTAGGGCAGGCTTTCAAGATACGCAGTATTTT. It yields the protein CASSLTRAGFQDTQYF.

This chain connects TRBV5-4 to TRBJ1-2; D is perhaps TRBD1 (6 bases). The germline V and J ends were trimmed by 5 bases and 2 bases, with 13 bases remaining between them. CDR3 length: 14 amino acids. Per germline, CDR1 SGHNT and CDR2 YYREEE (reference sequence). DNA of the CDR3: TGTGCCAGCAGACCCCCAGGGGTGAACTATGGCTACACCTTC. Protein: CASRPPGVNYGYTF. Looking up the rest from reference TRBV5-4 and TRBJ1-2 gives the full variable domain: ETGVTQSPTHLIKTRGQQVTLRCSSQSGHNTVSWYQQALGQGPQFIFQYYREEENGRGNFPPRFSGLQFPNYSSELNVNALELDDSALYLCASRPPGVNYGYTFGSGTRLTVV.